This entry concerns a single T cell receptor beta chain. Its target antigen remains unknown. No much larger clone is present one base from it, and per-base qualities are unavailable. Whole blood was collected in K2EDTA tubes by collaborating institutions according to the institutions' own protocols. For TCRbeta analysis, collaborator samples were shipped as frozen whole blood, as isolated PBMCs, or as DNA extracted from either sample type. This sample is part of a study of blood T cell repertoires in COVID-19 (TCRdb year 2020). The study in broad terms: The collaborator samples originated in the United States, Italy and Spain and spanned the acute and convalescent phases of COVID-19. The prospective study material was composed of cDNA or gDNA derived from T cells, B-cell-depleted T cells, or PBMCs. The dataset comprised deeply sampled blood TCRbeta repertoires from subjects exposed to, actively infected with, or recovered from COVID-19. The repertoires were released in a freely available public database intended as a resource for research on the immune response to SARS-CoV-2. The samples were drawn from the first 160 participants of the ongoing ImmuneRACE study and from over a thousand subjects provided by 6 global collaborators. Nearly every sample came with metadata listing a de-identified subject ID, COVID-19 status, age in years and sex. HLA class I and class II types, where available, came from metadata supplied by the sample provider rather than from assay-based typing. The study at large found these results: The amount of clinical and demographic metadata varied by source and participant and was provided uncurated.

Inclusive of the bounding cysteine and phenylalanine, the CDR3 is 19 residues long. Only the CDR3 DNA stays, 57 bases, in frame from base 1. The V end gives up 4 bases and the J end 1 base, leaving 17 bases in the junction not matched to a gene. Taken from the germline V gene, the CDR1 and CDR2 loops are MDHEN and SYDVKM. The immunoSEQ Assay, a bias-controlled multiplex PCR, was used to amplify TCRbeta CDR3 regions from genomic DNA. The study's processing was this. Nucleated cell counts per sample were estimated from amplification of reference gene primers within the assay. To quantify the absolute abundance of each unique TCRbeta CDR3 rearrangement, sequence reads were collapsed and filtered. For each sample, productive Simpson clonality was calculated by taking the square root of Simpson's diversity index across productive rearrangements. What TCRdb holds here is the immuneACCESS table cut down to in-frame rearrangements. Part of the clones is not present; checked against another copy, under half of the missing clones reflect an unresolved V gene, and the others are unexplained. The V and J calls and clone size come from that table; D and trimming were worked out from the DNA. This sample lists approximately 400,000 clones; more than 75% were detected once. The ten largest clones capture around 1% of the sample.

Sequenced: peripheral blood. The source of this sequence is a human donor with acute or convalescent COVID-19. The donor label of this sample is uncertain. The chain is encoded by TRBV28 joined to TRBJ2-3, with 7 central nucleotides matching TRBD2. The sequenced DNA is TGTGCCAGCAGTTCCTCCTATTCTCTACTTGCGGGAGGCACAGATACGCAGTATTTT. Translated, this is CASSSSYSLLAGGTDTQYF.